The rows below give T cell receptor beta chains drawn from one sample of a study of blood T cell repertoires in COVID-19. Method: immunoSEQ multiplex PCR; TCRdb's copy keeps in-frame clones and lacks some. The sample shows fewer than 350,000 clones, approximately 87% of them seen only once. Material for sequencing was peripheral blood. These receptors were taken from a woman aged 25 to 39 with COVID-19, enrolled during active disease. Each CDR3 is given with its conserved first and last residue. The D gene is left open where the match is weak. Expanded clones are given a class, and other clones once, few, many or no size at all.

J gene | V gene | D gene | clone size | CDR3 DNA | CDR3 protein
TRBJ2-3 | TRBV4-2 | NA | few | TGTGCCAGCAGCCAAGGGCGGGGAACAGATACGCAGTATTTT | CASSQGRGTDTQYF
TRBJ2-1 | TRBV4-1 | NA | NA | TGCGCCAGCAGCCCCTCCCAGAGGAATGAGCAGTTCTTC | CASSPSQRNEQFF
TRBJ2-7 | TRBV27 | TRBD2 | NA | TGTGCCAGCAGTTTGGCGGGGGGCCCTGAGCAGTACTTC | CASSLAGGPEQYF
TRBJ2-3 | TRBV6-1 | NA | NA | TGTGCCAGCAGTGAAAACAGGCCCCGGGGGTCGCCACCAGATACGCAGTATTTT | CASSENRPRGSPPDTQYF
TRBJ2-1 | TRBV7-8 | TRBD2 | NA | TGTGCCAGCAGCCCCTGGACTAGCGGGGCCATGTACAATGAGCAGTTCTTC | CASSPWTSGAMYNEQFF
TRBJ2-5 | TRBV27 | NA | once | TGTGCCAGCAGTAGGACCCCAGGGGTTGGGCAAGAGACCCAGTACTTC | CASSRTPGVGQETQYF
TRBJ2-3 | TRBV5-6 | TRBD2 | few | TGTGCCAGCAGGTTCCTAGCGGGGGGGTTCACAGATACGCAGTATTTT | CASRFLAGGFTDTQYF
TRBJ2-2 | TRBV19 | TRBD2 | NA | TGTGCCAGTAAGGAAAGGCGGGGGGCCTGGAACACCGGGGAGCTGTTTTTT | CASKERRGAWNTGELFF
TRBJ2-5 | TRBV19 | NA | NA | TGTGCCAGTAAGAGTAACAGGGCAGAGACCCAGTACTTC | CASKSNRAETQYF
TRBJ2-7 | TRBV6-2/TRBV6-3 | TRBD1 | NA | TGTGCCAGCAGTCTGGACCATTCGGACAGGGGGAGGTCCTACGAGCAGTACTTC | CASSLDHSDRGRSYEQYF
TRBJ2-1 | TRBV28 | NA | NA | TGTGCCAGCACCCTTACAGGTGCGGGGTACTACAATGAGCAGTTCTTC | CASTLTGAGYYNEQFF
TRBJ2-2 | TRBV19 | TRBD1 | once | TGTGCCACTGCTAGACAGGGCCCCGGGGAGCTGTTTTTT | CATARQGPGELFF
TRBJ1-5 | TRBV29-1 | TRBD1 | NA | TGCAGCGTCGCCGGGACAGGGGATCAGCCCCAGCATTTT | CSVAGTGDQPQHF
TRBJ2-5 | TRBV5-1 | TRBD2 | NA | TGCGCCAGCACCTCGGAGGCTAGCGGAGGGTGGGAGACCCAGTACTTC | CASTSEASGGWETQYF
TRBJ1-6 | TRBV6-5 | NA | once | TGTGCCAGCAGGGTCGGTTCCTATAATTCACCCCTCCACTTT | CASRVGSYNSPLHF
TRBJ2-7 | TRBV7-9 | TRBD2 | once | TGTGCCAGCAGCTCAGGACTAGAGGGGATTTACGAGCAGTACTTC | CASSSGLEGIYEQYF
TRBJ2-7 | TRBV4-2 | NA | NA | TGTGCCAGCAGCCAAAGTCCCGGACTAACCGAGCAGTACTTC | CASSQSPGLTEQYF
TRBJ2-5 | TRBV18 | TRBD1 | NA | TGTGCCAGCTCACCTAGACAGGGGGCCTCTCAAGAGACCCAGTACTTC | CASSPRQGASQETQYF
TRBJ2-7 | TRBV6-5 | NA | NA | TGTGCCAGCAGTTCCTTCACAGGGAGCGAGCAGTACTTC | CASSSFTGSEQYF
TRBJ1-4 | TRBV4-1 | NA | NA | TGCGCCAGCAGCCTGGGAAAGGGGAATGAAAAACTGTTTTTT | CASSLGKGNEKLFF
TRBJ2-7 | TRBV5-8 | NA | NA | TGTGCCAGCAGCCGATTAATACAGGGTCACGAGCAGTACTTC | CASSRLIQGHEQYF
TRBJ2-5 | TRBV5-1 | TRBD2 | few | TGCGCCAGCAGCTTGGTAACCCCCGGCGGGGGACCAGGCCTTTGGCCCCAGTACTTC | CASSLVTPGGGPGLWPQYF